The 28 T cell receptor beta chains reported below all come from one sample, sequenced in a study of T-cell reconstitution after alpha-beta-depleted transplantation in children. Molecular barcoding with unique molecular identifiers was used for the TCRbeta library. TCRdb processed the PCR reads anew with MiXCR; each CDR3 protein has one entry. The sample holds a few hundred thousand distinct CDR3 sequences, approximately 13% seen once. Specimen: PBMCs, mostly from graft donor cells, collected 360 days after TCRalphabeta/CD19-depleted stem cell transplant. The receptors stem from a male patient aged 5 to 17 who had a stem cell transplant for acute myeloid leukemia, so the T cells may come from the graft donor.

This clonotype was counted between two and nine times. The genes are TRBV2 and TRBJ2-7, with 8 bases matching TRBD1. CDR3 length: 13 residues. V shed 10 bases, J shed 3 bases, and the junction held 8 bases outside the gene matches. The germline V gene has CDR1 SNHLY and CDR2 FYNNEI. The DNA of the CDR3 is TGTGCCATCTTATGGACAGGGAACTACGAGCAGTACTTC. This sequence encodes CAILWTGNYEQYF.

The chain uses TRBV4-3 and TRBJ2-3; maybe TRBD1 (6 bases). V lost 6 bases to trimming and J lost 6 bases, with 19 bases between them. Germline values: CDR1 LGHNA, CDR2 YSLEER. The length of the CDR3 is 15 residues. The CDR3 sequence is CASRGPRGRGDTQYF. The CDR3 DNA sequence: TGCGCCAGCAGGGGGCCCAGGGGCAGAGGGGATACGCAGTATTTT.

This clonotype was detected ten times or more. CDR3 sequence reads: CASSLGTIEAFF. The CDR3 DNA follows: TGCGCCAGCAGCTTGGGGACCATTGAAGCTTTCTTT. The chain uses TRBV5-1 and TRBJ1-1; D is uncertain. This CDR3 is 12 amino acids long. V lost 0 bases to trimming and J lost 7 bases, with 7 bases between them. The germline CDR1 and CDR2 sequences are SGHRS and YFSETQ.

This rearrangement joins TRBV20-1 to TRBJ2-3; D may be TRBD1 or TRBD2 (5 bases each). Germline loops: CDR1 DFQATT, CDR2 SNEGSKA (reference sequence). The V end lost 5 bases, the J end lost 4 bases, and 13 bases lay between the germline ends. This CDR3 region has 13 residues. The CDR3 DNA is TGCAGTGCTGGGGGTGGGATCGCAGATACGCAGTATTTT. This translates into CSAGGGIADTQYF.

This clonotype has just a few counts. The V gene is TRBV27, the J gene TRBJ2-7; D is tentatively TRBD1 or TRBD2 (5 bases each). Trimming took 0 bases from V and 3 from J, leaving 12 bases between them. The CDR3 is 15 amino acids. Germline CDR1 MNHEY, CDR2 SMNVEV (reference sequence). The CDR3 region is CASSLSGWGRYEQYF. The CDR3 nucleotides read TGTGCCAGCAGTTTATCGGGTTGGGGACGCTACGAGCAGTACTTC.

This clonotype was observed a few times. The chain carries TRBV20-1 and TRBJ1-1, with a possible D match to TRBD1 (6 bases). The ends were cut back, 1 base at V and 5 bases at J, with 8 bases in the middle. The CDR3 consists of 12 residues. Germline-derived CDR1 and CDR2 are DFQATT and SNEGSKA (reference sequence). This CDR3 reads CSARGQGTEAFF. The CDR3 nucleotides read TGCAGTGCTAGAGGGCAGGGGACTGAAGCTTTCTTT.

The V gene is TRBV7-9, the J gene TRBJ2-7, with D unclear. This CDR3 has 14 residues. Germline loops: CDR1 SEHNR, CDR2 FQNEAQ (reference sequence). V was trimmed by 3 bases and J by 2 bases, leaving 11 bases between them. CDR3 sequence (DNA): TGTGCCAGCAGCTTGACACTGGAAACCTACGAGCAGTACTTC. It yields the protein CASSLTLETYEQYF.

V gene TRBV18 combines with J gene TRBJ2-7; unclear D gene. The CDR3 is 14 amino acids. The V gene's germline CDR1 is KGHSH and CDR2 LQKENI. The V end lost 3 bases, the J end lost 0 bases, and 9 bases lay between the germline ends. CDR3 loop: CASSPNGLSYEQYF. In DNA form, the CDR3 reads TGTGCCAGCTCACCCAATGGGCTCTCCTACGAGCAGTACTTC.

Only a few counts were recorded for this clonotype. The chain couples TRBV15 to TRBJ2-7, with D unclear. The CDR3 sequence is 15 residues long. Trimming took 0 bases from V and 3 from J, leaving 12 bases between them. Germline values: CDR1 LNHNV, CDR2 YYDKDF (reference sequence). CDR3 coding DNA: TGTGCCACCAGCAGAGATCTGGACCCCTACTACGAGCAGTACTTC. Its protein product is CATSRDLDPYYEQYF.

The rearrangement links TRBV20-1 to TRBJ2-3; 7 nucleotides align to TRBD1. The CDR3 extends over 14 amino acids. CDR1 is DFQATT and CDR2 is SNEGSKA in the germline V gene (reference sequence). V dropped 3 bases and J dropped 3; count of bases not matched to a gene: 6. CDR3 amino acids: CSASRDSLTDTQYF. As DNA, the CDR3 is TGCAGTGCTAGCCGGGACAGTTTAACAGATACGCAGTATTTT.

J is TRBJ2-1 and V is TRBV20-1; D possibly corresponds to TRBD2 (5 bases). The ends were cut back, 2 bases at V and 8 bases at J, with 13 bases in the middle. Germline V CDR1 and CDR2: DFQATT, SNEGSKA (reference sequence). The CDR3 runs to 13 residues. CDR3 region: CSARSGVLDEQFF. The DNA for the CDR3 is TGCAGTGCTAGATCCGGGGTACTCGATGAGCAGTTCTTC.

This clonotype was found a few times. The V gene is TRBV2, the J gene TRBJ2-1; D is unclear. The CDR3 is 14 amino acids. The V gene's germline CDR1 is SNHLY and CDR2 FYNNEI. Trimming removed 2 bases from V and 6 bases from J, with 11 bases in between. The CDR3 DNA follows: TGTGCCAGCAGTGAACACTATAAATCCAATGAGCAGTTCTTC. Its translation is CASSEHYKSNEQFF.

This clonotype was counted many times. The chain is built from TRBV3-1 and TRBJ2-7; 10 bases map to TRBD2. CDR1 is LGHDT, CDR2 YNNKEL, per germline (reference sequence). Germline trimming cut 1 base from V and 7 bases from J; bases unmatched to any gene: 1. The length of the CDR3 is 13 residues. The CDR3 region is CASSQGTSGEQYF. The CDR3 DNA reads as TGTGCCAGCAGCCAAGGGACTAGCGGAGAGCAGTACTTC.

This clonotype is medium-sized in the sample. V and J are TRBV18 and TRBJ2-7; unclear D gene. Trimming cost V 4 bases and J 5 bases, with 15 bases left between them. The CDR3 is made up of 14 amino acids. Germline V gene sequence: CDR1 KGHSH, CDR2 LQKENI. This CDR3 reads CASSLSGSRDEQYV. The CDR3 bases are TGTGCCAGCTCACTTTCCGGATCAAGAGACGAGCAGTACGTC.

This clonotype was recorded a few times. This chain joins TRBV7-3 and TRBJ2-1; perhaps TRBD2 as D (6 bases). CDR3 length equals 14 residues. Germline-derived CDR1 and CDR2 are SGHTA and FQGTGA. Trimming removed 0 bases at V and 9 bases at J, with 12 bases between. The DNA for the CDR3 is TGTGCCAGCAGCTTAACCCGGGAGAGAAGTGAGCAGTTCTTC. Amino acid sequence: CASSLTRERSEQFF.

The chain employs TRBV6-5 and TRBJ1-2; D may be TRBD1 (6 bases). The V end lost 2 bases, the J end lost 4 bases, and 8 bases lay between the germline ends. Germline V lookup: CDR1 MNHEY, CDR2 SVGAGI. The CDR3 covers 13 residues. CDR3 DNA: TGTGCCAGCAGTTACGACAGGCCCTATGGCTACACCTTC. This gives the protein CASSYDRPYGYTF.

This sequence joins TRBV20-1 and TRBJ2-7, with 8 bases matching TRBD2. The CDR3 has 18 amino acids. Looked up from germline, CDR1 is DFQATT and CDR2 is SNEGSKA (reference sequence). J was trimmed by 6 bases and V by 4 bases; bases with no gene match: 23. The CDR3 DNA sequence: TGCAGTGCTATCAGATCCGTCGGCAGGGAGCGGGAGTACTTCGAGCAGTACTTC. This encodes CSAIRSVGREREYFEQYF.

This clonotype showed up just a few times. This chain uses TRBV29-1 with TRBJ2-1; D possibly corresponds to TRBD2 (6 bases). The germline CDR1 and CDR2 sequences are SQVTM and ANQGSEA. Trimming cost V 7 bases and J 7 bases, with 17 bases left between them. The CDR3 consists of 13 residues. In nucleotides, the CDR3 is TGCAGCGCCTCCCAGGGAGGATGGAATGAGCAGTTCTTC. Its protein is CSASQGGWNEQFF.

The chain carries TRBV5-1 and TRBJ1-1; D ambiguous. The V gene lost 2 bases and the J gene lost 6 bases, with 20 bases spanning the gap. In germline, CDR1 is SGHRS, CDR2 YFSETQ. CDR3 length equals 16 residues. The CDR3 DNA reads TGCGCCAGCAGCTTTGCCATATGGACCCCGGTCCCTGAAGCTTTCTTT. Translated, it gives CASSFAIWTPVPEAFF.

This clonotype was observed many times. The chain recombines TRBV28 with TRBJ1-1; D gene ambiguous. The V gene's germline CDR1 is MDHEN and CDR2 SYDVKM. This CDR3 contains 16 residues. Trimming shortened V by 5 bases and J by 0 bases, and 16 bases separated the two germline ends. The CDR3 reads CASSVTGSLLNTEAFF. In DNA, the CDR3 is TGTGCCAGCAGTGTGACGGGCAGCCTTCTGAACACTGAAGCTTTCTTT.

The chain is built from TRBV11-2 and TRBJ2-7; 8 bases align to TRBD2. From germline, CDR1 is SGHAT and CDR2 FQNNGV. V shed 3 bases and J 6 bases; nucleotides not matched to a gene: 10. This CDR3 region has 15 residues. The CDR3 protein is CASSFVVSGEGEQYF. DNA for the CDR3: TGTGCCAGCAGCTTCGTTGTTAGCGGGGAGGGCGAGCAGTACTTC.

Concerning this clonotype: Germline is not matched at one junction end, which may reflect a read error. CDR3 nucleotides: TGTGCCAGCAGCGTAGGGGGGACCTCTGGCTTTTACAATCAGCAGTTCTTC. This translates into CASSVGGTSGFYNQQFF. The chain uses TRBV9 and TRBJ2-1, with D perhaps matching TRBD1 or TRBD2 (5 bases each). Germline-derived CDR1 and CDR2 are SGDLS and YYNGEE. The CDR3 covers 17 residues.

This clonotype appeared many times. V and J are TRBV10-3 and TRBJ2-7; D gene unclear. In germline, CDR1 is ENHRY, CDR2 SYGVKD. V lost 11 bases, J lost 3 bases, and 11 bases lay in between. The CDR3 consists of 11 residues. CDR3 in DNA: TGTGCCGCTGTGGCGAACTACGAGCAGTACTTC. Protein sequence: CAAVANYEQYF.

This clonotype was counted many times. The chain is built from TRBV12-3 or TRBV12-4 and TRBJ2-1; 8 bases agree with TRBD2. The CDR3 consists of 15 residues. Trimming took 4 bases from V and 4 from J; bases not matched to a gene: 6. This CDR3 is CASSSSGRGYNEQFF. The CDR3 nucleotides are TGTGCCAGCAGTTCTAGCGGGCGAGGATACAATGAGCAGTTCTTC.

This clonotype was seen just once. V gene TRBV20-1 combines with J gene TRBJ2-1; weak D call: TRBD1 (6 bases). Germline V CDR1 and CDR2: DFQATT, SNEGSKA (reference sequence). This CDR3 has 12 residues. Trimming removed 6 bases at V and 9 bases at J, with 15 bases between. The CDR3 region is CSAPGVPTEQFF. The CDR3 DNA sequence: TGCAGTGCCCCAGGGGTACCCACTGAGCAGTTCTTC.

J is TRBJ2-5 and V is TRBV4-3; 8 nucleotides line up with TRBD1. This CDR3 spans 16 amino acids. The trim removed 0 bases at V and 3 bases at J, leaving 6 bases unmatched. Per the germline V gene, CDR1 is LGHNA and CDR2 is YSLEER. DNA of the CDR3: TGCGCCAGCAGCCAAGATCGGGACAGGCTGAAAGAGACCCAGTACTTC. Translated: CASSQDRDRLKETQYF.

The rearrangement uses TRBV7-9 and TRBJ2-3; D is undetermined. Germline assignment: CDR1 SEHNR and CDR2 FQNEAQ (reference sequence). This CDR3 has 20 amino acids. With 1 base removed from V and 0 bases from J, the gap between germline ends came to 23 bases. As DNA, the CDR3 is TGTGCCAGCAGCTTAGGCGTCCGCGGAGTCCACCCTTCTAGCACAGATACGCAGTATTTT. Amino acid sequence: CASSLGVRGVHPSSTDTQYF.

The V gene is TRBV4-3, the J gene TRBJ2-1, with no clear D. The CDR3 has 15 residues. The V end was cut by 1 base, the J end by 0 bases, with 7 bases between. Germline CDR1 and CDR2: LGHNA and YSLEER. The CDR3 nucleotides are TGCGCCAGCAGCCAAGTATCGAACTCCTACAATGAGCAGTTCTTC. Translation: CASSQVSNSYNEQFF.